This record looks at one T cell receptor beta chain sequence and its context. Its target is not known. The sample comes from a study of graft-versus-host responses after intestinal transplantation. Whole-study context: Recipients across the board were started on anti-thymocyte globulin induction, then kept on tacrolimus and steroids for two to three years.

Regarding the study as a whole: Early post-transplant declines in HvG were associated with peak levels of circulating GvH clones.

Assay: immunoSEQ multiplex PCR; the TCRdb copy retains only in-frame clones and omits some. Seen here are 40,000 to 55,000 clones, about 95% observed once, and the top ten hold roughly 0.21%. This clonotype was obtained from a human donor who was the organ donor for an intestinal transplant. The sample here was unstimulated CD8+ T cells sorted from spleen or lymph node cells, taken before transplant.

Here the CDR3 reads CATSRDRYEQYF. The CDR3 DNA is TGTGCCACCAGCAGAGATCGGTACGAGCAGTACTTC. The J gene is TRBJ2-7, the V gene TRBV15; unclear D gene. CDR3 length: 12 residues. V lost 0 bases and J lost 4, with 4 bases in between. The germline gives CDR1 LNHNV, CDR2 YYDKDF (reference sequence).